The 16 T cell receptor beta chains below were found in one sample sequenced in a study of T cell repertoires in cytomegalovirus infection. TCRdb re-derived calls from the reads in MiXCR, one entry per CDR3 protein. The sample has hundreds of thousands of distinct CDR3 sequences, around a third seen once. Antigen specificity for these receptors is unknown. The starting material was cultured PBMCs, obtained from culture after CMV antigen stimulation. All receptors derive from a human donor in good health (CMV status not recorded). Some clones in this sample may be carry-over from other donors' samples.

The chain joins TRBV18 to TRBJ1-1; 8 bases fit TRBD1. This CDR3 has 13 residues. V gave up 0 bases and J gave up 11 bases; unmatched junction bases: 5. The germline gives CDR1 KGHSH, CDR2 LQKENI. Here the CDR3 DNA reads TGTGCCAGCTCACCACCGGGGACAGGACGGGCTTTCTTT. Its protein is CASSPPGTGRAFF.

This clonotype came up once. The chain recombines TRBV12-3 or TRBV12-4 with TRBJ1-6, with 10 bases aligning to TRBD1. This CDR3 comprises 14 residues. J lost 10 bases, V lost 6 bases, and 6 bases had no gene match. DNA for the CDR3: TGTGCCAGCAGGTCGGGACAGGGGTGGTCACCCCTCCACTTT. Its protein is CASRSGQGWSPLHF.

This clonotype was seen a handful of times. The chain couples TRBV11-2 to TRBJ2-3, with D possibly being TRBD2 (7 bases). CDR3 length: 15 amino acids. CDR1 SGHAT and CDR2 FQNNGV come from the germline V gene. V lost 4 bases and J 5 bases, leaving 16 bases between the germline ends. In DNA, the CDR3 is TGTGCCAGCAGCTGGGGGGGGGGCCAGAGAGATACGCAGTATTTT. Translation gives CASSWGGGQRDTQYF.

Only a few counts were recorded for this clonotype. CDR3 protein: CASSPRDRYQPQHF. The DNA of the CDR3 is TGTGCCAGCAGCCCCCGGGACAGATATCAGCCCCAGCATTTT. The gene calls are TRBV6-5 and TRBJ1-5; 7 nucleotides agree with TRBD1. CDR1 is MNHEY, CDR2 SVGAGI, per germline. CDR3 length equals 14 residues. V shed 6 bases, J shed 5 bases, and the junction held 7 bases outside the gene matches.

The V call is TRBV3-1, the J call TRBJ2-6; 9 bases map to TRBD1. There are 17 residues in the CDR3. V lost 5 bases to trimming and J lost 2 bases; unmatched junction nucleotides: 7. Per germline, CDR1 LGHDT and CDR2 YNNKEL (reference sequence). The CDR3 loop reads CASSFSTGGTGANVLTF. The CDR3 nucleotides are TGTGCCAGCAGCTTCTCGACAGGGGGGACTGGGGCCAACGTCCTGACTTTC.

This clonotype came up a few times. The CDR3 is CASSPDRYNQPQHF. The DNA for the CDR3 is TGTGCCAGCAGCCCGGACAGGTACAATCAGCCCCAGCATTTT. This chain joins TRBV7-8 and TRBJ1-5; 7 bases align to TRBD1. The trim removed 5 bases at V and 3 bases at J, leaving 4 bases unmatched. The CDR3 has 14 residues. Germline V gene data show CDR1 as SGHVS and CDR2 as FQNEAQ. The whole variable domain, remainder taken from reference TRBV7-8 and TRBJ1-5, is GAGVSQSPRYKVAKRGQDVALRCDPISGHVSLFWYQQALGQGPEFLTYFQNEAQLDKSGLPSDRFFAERPEGSVSTLKIQRTQQEDSAVYLCASSPDRYNQPQHFGDGTRLSIL.

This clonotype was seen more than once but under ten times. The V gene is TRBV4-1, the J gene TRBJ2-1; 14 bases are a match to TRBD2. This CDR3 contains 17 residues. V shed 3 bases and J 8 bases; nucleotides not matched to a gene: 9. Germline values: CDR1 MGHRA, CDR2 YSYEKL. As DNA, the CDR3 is TGCGCCAGCAGCCAGTCCGGGACTAGCGGGAGAAGATATGAGCAGTTCTTC. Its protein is CASSQSGTSGRRYEQFF.

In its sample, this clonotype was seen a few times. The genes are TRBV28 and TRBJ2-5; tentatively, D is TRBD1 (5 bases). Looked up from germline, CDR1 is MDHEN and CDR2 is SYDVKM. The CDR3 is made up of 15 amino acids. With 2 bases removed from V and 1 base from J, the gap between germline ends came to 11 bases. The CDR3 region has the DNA TGTGCCAGCAGTTTACAGGGAATTCCCCAAGAGACCCAGTACTTC. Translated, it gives CASSLQGIPQETQYF.

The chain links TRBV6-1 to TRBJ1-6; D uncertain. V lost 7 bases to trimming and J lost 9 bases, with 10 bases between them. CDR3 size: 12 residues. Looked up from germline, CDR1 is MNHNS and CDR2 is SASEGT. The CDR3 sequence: CASIGWVSPLHF. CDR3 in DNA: TGTGCCAGCATCGGATGGGTTTCACCCCTCCACTTT.

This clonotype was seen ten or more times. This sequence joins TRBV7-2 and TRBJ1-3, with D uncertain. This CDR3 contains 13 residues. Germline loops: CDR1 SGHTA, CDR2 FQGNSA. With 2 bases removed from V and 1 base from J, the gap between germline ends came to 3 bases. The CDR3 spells CASSLTSGNTIYF. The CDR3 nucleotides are TGTGCCAGCAGCTTAACTTCTGGAAACACCATATATTTT.

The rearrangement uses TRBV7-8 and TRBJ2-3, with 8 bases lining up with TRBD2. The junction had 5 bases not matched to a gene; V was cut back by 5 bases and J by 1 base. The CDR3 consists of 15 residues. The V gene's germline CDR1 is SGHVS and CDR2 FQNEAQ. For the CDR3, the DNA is TGTGCCAGCAGCGTAAGCGGGAGCGGCACAGATACGCAGTATTTT. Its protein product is CASSVSGSGTDTQYF.

The CDR3 bases are TGTGCCAGCAGCCTTGGGGAACGGGATCAGCCCCAGCATTTT. Encoded protein: CASSLGERDQPQHF. V gene TRBV4-2 combines with J gene TRBJ1-5; D gene ambiguous. The CDR3 runs to 14 residues. CDR1 is LGHNA and CDR2 is YNFKEQ in the germline V gene. V was pared by 4 bases and J by 5 bases, with 12 bases between.

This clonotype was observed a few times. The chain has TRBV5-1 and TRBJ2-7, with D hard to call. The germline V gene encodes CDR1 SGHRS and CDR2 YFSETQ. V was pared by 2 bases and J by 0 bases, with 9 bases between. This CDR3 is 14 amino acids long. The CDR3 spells CASSFGDSSYEQYF. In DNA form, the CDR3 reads TGCGCCAGCAGCTTCGGAGACTCCTCCTACGAGCAGTACTTC.

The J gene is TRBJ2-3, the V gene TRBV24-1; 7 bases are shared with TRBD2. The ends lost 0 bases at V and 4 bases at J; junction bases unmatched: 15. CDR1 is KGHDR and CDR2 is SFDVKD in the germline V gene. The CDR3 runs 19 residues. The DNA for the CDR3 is TGTGCCACCAGTGATTTGCCCCCAACTAGCGAAGTAGTATCAGATACGCAGTATTTT. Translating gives CATSDLPPTSEVVSDTQYF.

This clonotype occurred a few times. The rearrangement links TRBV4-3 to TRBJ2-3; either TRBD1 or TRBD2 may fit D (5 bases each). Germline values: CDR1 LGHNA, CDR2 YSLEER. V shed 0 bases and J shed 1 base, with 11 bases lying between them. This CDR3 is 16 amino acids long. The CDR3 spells CASSQDQGSGTDTQYF. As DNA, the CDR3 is TGCGCCAGCAGCCAAGATCAGGGTAGCGGCACAGATACGCAGTATTTT.

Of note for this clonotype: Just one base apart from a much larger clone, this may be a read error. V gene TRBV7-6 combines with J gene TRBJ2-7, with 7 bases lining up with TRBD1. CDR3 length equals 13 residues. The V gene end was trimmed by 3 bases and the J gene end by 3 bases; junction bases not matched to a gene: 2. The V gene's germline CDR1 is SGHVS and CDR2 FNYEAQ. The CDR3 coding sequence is TGTGCCAGCAGCTTTACAGGGGACTACGAGCAGTACTTC. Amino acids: CASSFTGDYEQYF.